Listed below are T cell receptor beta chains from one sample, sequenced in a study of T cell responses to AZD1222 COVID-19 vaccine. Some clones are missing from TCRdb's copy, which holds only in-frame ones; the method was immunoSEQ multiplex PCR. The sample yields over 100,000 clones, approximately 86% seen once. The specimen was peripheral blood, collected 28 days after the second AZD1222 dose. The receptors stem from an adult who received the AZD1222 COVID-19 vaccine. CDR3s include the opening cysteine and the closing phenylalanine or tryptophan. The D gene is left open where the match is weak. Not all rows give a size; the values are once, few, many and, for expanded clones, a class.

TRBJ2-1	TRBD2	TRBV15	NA	TGTGCCACCAGCAGAGATAGGGACCTAGCGGGGTTCAATGAGCAGTTCTTC	CATSRDRDLAGFNEQFF
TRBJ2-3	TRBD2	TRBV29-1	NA	TGCAGCGTTGACGGCGGGGGGGGCACAGATACGCAGTATTTT	CSVDGGGGTDTQYF
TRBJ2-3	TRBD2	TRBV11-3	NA	TGTGCCAGCAGCTTAAATTGGGGGAGGGCAGATACGCAGTATTTT	CASSLNWGRADTQYF
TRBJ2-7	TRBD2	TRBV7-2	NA	TGTGCCAGCAGCTTAAAGGTCCTAGCGGGTTACGAGCAGTACTTC	CASSLKVLAGYEQYF
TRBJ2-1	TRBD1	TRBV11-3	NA	TGTGCCAGCTCCGGGACAGGGCCCAATGAGCAGTTCTTC	CASSGTGPNEQFF
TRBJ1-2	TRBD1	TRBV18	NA	TGTGCCAGCCGTGGGACAGGGAACAGAGAAGGCTACACCTTC	CASRGTGNREGYTF
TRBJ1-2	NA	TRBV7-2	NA	TGTGCCAGCAGCCCTGGACAGAGGGTAGGCTATGGCTACACCTTC	CASSPGQRVGYGYTF
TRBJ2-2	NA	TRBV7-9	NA	TGTGCCAGCAGCTTTTCGGGCGGGGAGCTGTTTTTT	CASSFSGGELFF
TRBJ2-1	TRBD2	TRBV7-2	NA	TGTGCCAGCAGCTTAGCCCCTAGCGGGGGGGGCAATGAGCAGTTCTTC	CASSLAPSGGGNEQFF
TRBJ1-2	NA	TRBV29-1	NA	TGCAGCGTTGAAGAACCTGGCAGGGGCTATGGCTACACCTTC	CSVEEPGRGYGYTF
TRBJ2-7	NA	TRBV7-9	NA	TGTGCCAGCAGACCAACAGCAACCTACGAGCAGTACTTC	CASRPTATYEQYF
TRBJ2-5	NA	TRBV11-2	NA	TGTGCCAGCAGCTTTCGAGGAAACCAAGAGACCCAGTACTTC	CASSFRGNQETQYF
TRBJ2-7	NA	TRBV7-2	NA	TGTGCCAGCAGCTCCGCCCCCTTGGAGCAGTACTTC	CASSSAPLEQYF
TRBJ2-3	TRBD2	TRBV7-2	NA	TGTGCCAGCAGCCTAAACCCGGGGGGAAGCACAGATACGCAGTATTTT	CASSLNPGGSTDTQYF
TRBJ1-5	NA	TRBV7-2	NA	TGTGCCAGCAGCTTACGGGGAGGAAGCAATCAGCCCCAGCATTTT	CASSLRGGSNQPQHF
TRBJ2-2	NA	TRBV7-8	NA	TGTGCCAGCACCCCCCGGGGGAGGACCGGGGAGCTGTTTTTT	CASTPRGRTGELFF
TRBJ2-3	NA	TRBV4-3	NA	TGCGCCAGCAGCCAAGAACCCTCGGGGACATCAAGCCGCACAGATACGCAGTATTTT	CASSQEPSGTSSRTDTQYF
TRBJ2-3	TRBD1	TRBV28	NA	TGTGCCAGCAGGGGGGACAGGTCAGATACGCAGTATTTT	CASRGDRSDTQYF
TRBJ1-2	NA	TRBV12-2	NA	TGTGCAAGTCGCTTAAGTGTCTGGGGACGGTATGGCTACACCTTC	CASRLSVWGRYGYTF
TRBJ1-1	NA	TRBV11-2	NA	TGTGCCAGCAGCTCCCTCACAGGGAACACTGAAGCTTTCTTT	CASSSLTGNTEAFF
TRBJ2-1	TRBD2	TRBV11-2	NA	TGTGCCAGCAGCCCGGGGGGGTTCTCCTACAATGAGCAGTTCTTC	CASSPGGFSYNEQFF
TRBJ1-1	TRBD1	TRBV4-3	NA	TGCGCCAGCAGCCAAGGAACAGGGGGCGCAAGGACTGAAGCTTTCTTT	CASSQGTGGARTEAFF
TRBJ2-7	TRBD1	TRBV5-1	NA	TGCGCCAGCAGCTCTGACGGGACAGGCTCCTACGAGCAGTACTTC	CASSSDGTGSYEQYF
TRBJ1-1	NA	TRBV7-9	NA	TGTGCCAGCAGCGTCAGGGTTAGCACTGAAGCTTTCTTT	CASSVRVSTEAFF
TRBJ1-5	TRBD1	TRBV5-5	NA	TGTGCCAGCAGCATTCAACCGGGACAGGGAATCTTGAGACCCCAGCATTTT	CASSIQPGQGILRPQHF
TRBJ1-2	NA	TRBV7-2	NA	TGTGCCAGCAGCTCGGACGGCATCTATGGCTACACCTTC	CASSSDGIYGYTF
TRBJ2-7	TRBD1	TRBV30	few	TGTGCCTGGAGTGCAGGGGGTGGATTCTACGAGCAGTACTTC	CAWSAGGGFYEQYF
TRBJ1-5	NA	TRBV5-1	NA	TGCGCCAGCAGCCCCCGTTGGGGTAGCAATCAGCCCCAGCATTTT	CASSPRWGSNQPQHF
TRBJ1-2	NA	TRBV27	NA	TGTGCCAGCAGTTTATCGCCCCAGGAGGGGTATGGCTACACCTTC	CASSLSPQEGYGYTF
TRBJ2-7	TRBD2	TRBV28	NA	TGTGCCAGCAGTCTCCCAAGTGGCAGCGGGGATCTCCACGAGCAGTACTTC	CASSLPSGSGDLHEQYF
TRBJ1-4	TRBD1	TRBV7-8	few	TGTGCCAGCAGCGCCGCTCCGGGACAGGGGAATGAAAAACTGTTTTTT	CASSAAPGQGNEKLFF
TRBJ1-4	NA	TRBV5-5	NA	TGTGCCAGCACCCAGCTGTTTGGGTCGGGTGAAAAACTGTTTTTT	CASTQLFGSGEKLFF
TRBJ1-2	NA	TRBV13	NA	TGTGCCAGCAGCCCCGCGGGGGCAAATGGCTACACCTTC	CASSPAGANGYTF
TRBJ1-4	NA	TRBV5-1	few	TGCGCCAGCAGCTTGCAAATCAGCCCTAATGAAAAACTGTTTTTT	CASSLQISPNEKLFF
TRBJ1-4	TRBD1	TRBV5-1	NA	TGCGCCAGCAGCTGGGGGACAGCAACTAATGAAAAACTGTTTTTT	CASSWGTATNEKLFF
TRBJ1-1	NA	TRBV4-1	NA	TGCGCCAGCAGCCAGACCGGCACCCAGAACACTGAAGCTTTCTTT	CASSQTGTQNTEAFF
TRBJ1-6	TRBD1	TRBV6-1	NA	TGTGCCAGCAGTGATACAGGGGTCGCCTATAATTCACCCCTCCACTTT	CASSDTGVAYNSPLHF
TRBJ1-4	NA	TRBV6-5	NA	TGTGCCAGCAGTTACGGCTCCCCGAGCATGGGTGAAAAACTGTTTTTT	CASSYGSPSMGEKLFF
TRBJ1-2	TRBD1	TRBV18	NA	TGTGCCAGCTCACCGGGGGGACAGGACTATGGCTACACCTTC	CASSPGGQDYGYTF
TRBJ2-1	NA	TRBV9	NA	TGTGCCAGCAGCGCCCTACAGGGCACCTACAATGAGCAGTTCTTC	CASSALQGTYNEQFF
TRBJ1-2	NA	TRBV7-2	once	TGTGCCAGCAGCCCGCGGGGGGGTGACGGCTATGGCTACACCTTC	CASSPRGGDGYGYTF
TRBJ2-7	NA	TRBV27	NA	TGTGCCAGCAGTTTATCGAATATCAGGGGCTGGTACGAGCAGTACTTC	CASSLSNIRGWYEQYF
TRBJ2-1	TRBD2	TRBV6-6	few	TGTGCCAGCAGAGGCGGGGGGGCTTGGGATGAGCAGTTCTTC	CASRGGGAWDEQFF
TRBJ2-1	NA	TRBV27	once	TGTGCCAGCAGTTTCTTGGGCTTCCCAATGATTGATGAGCAGTTCTTC	CASSFLGFPMIDEQFF
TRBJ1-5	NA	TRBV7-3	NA	TGTGCCAGCAGCCCCGAACCCAGGGGAAGTGTCAATCAGCCCCAGCATTTT	CASSPEPRGSVNQPQHF
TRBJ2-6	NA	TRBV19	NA	TGTGCCAGTAGTATGGGGTCTGGGGCCAACGTCCTGACTTTC	CASSMGSGANVLTF
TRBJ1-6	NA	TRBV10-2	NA	TGCGCCAGCAGCGTCGGGAATAATTCACCCCTCCACTTT	CASSVGNNSPLHF
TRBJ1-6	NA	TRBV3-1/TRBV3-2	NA	TGTGCCAGCAGCCTTTCAAACAGGGCCCTCCACTTT	CASSLSNRALHF
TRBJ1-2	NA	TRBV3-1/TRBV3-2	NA	TGTGCCAGCAGCCAAACCGTCACCGGGACAAGCTATGGCTACACCTTC	CASSQTVTGTSYGYTF
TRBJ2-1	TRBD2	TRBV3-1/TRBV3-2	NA	TGTGCCAGCAGCCAAGCCCTCTCTAGCGGACAGCAGTTCTTC	CASSQALSSGQQFF
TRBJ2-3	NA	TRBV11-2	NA	TGTGCCAGCAGCTTAGGGCGGGGGCCTTACACAGATACGCAGTATTTT	CASSLGRGPYTDTQYF
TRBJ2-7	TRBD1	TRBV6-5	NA	TGTGCCAGCAGTCGGGACAGCCACCCTTCCTACGAGCAGTACTTC	CASSRDSHPSYEQYF
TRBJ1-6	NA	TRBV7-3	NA	TGTGCCAGCAGCTTAACCGGACAGACAAATTCACCCCTCCACTTT	CASSLTGQTNSPLHF
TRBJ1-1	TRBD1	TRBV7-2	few	TGTGCCAGCAGCTTAGTAGTCAGGACAGGGCCCACTGAAGCTTTCTTT	CASSLVVRTGPTEAFF
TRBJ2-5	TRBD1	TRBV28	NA	TGTGCCAGCAGTTTCTTAGGCAGGGGGCGAGAGACCCAGTACTTC	CASSFLGRGRETQYF